These T cell receptor beta chains were read from a single sample in a study of vaccination and CD4 T cells after COVID-19. No antigen is known for these receptors. TCRdb ran MiXCR on the PCR reads and lists one entry per CDR3 protein. The profile covers 10,000 to 15,000 distinct CDR3 sequences, with roughly 48% appearing a single time and around a fifth taken by the ten largest. Sequenced input: CD4+ T cells from blood, cultured in vitro. These receptors were obtained from a human donor who had recovered from COVID-19. Both conserved end residues are part of each CDR3. The order of the fields is D gene, CDR3 length, V gene, clone size, J gene, CDR3 DNA, CDR3 protein. D genes are given only for firm matches. Size is omitted from some rows. Given values are once, few, many or a class for expanded clones.

>TRBD1|14|TRBV2|medium-sized|TRBJ1-5
TGTGCCAGCACTGCCCAGGACAGGAATCAGCCCCAGCATTTT
CASTAQDRNQPQHF
>-|12|TRBV7-6|-|TRBJ1-2
TGTGCCAGCAGCCCGTGGACGTGGGGCTACACCTTC
CASSPWTWGYTF
>-|14|TRBV6-4|-|TRBJ2-3
TGTGCCAGCAGTGACTCGACGGGCACAGATACGCAGTATTTT
CASSDSTGTDTQYF
>-|11|TRBV29-1|-|TRBJ2-5
TGCAGCGTTGAAGATCGGGAGACCCAGTACTTC
CSVEDRETQYF
>-|13|TRBV14|-|TRBJ1-4
TGTGCCAGCAGCCAAGCGATGTGGGGAAAACTGTTTTTT
CASSQAMWGKLFF
>-|12|TRBV15|-|TRBJ2-1
TGTGCCACCAGCAGAGTGGACAATGAGCAGTTCTTC
CATSRVDNEQFF
>TRBD1|15|TRBV12-3/TRBV12-4|few|TRBJ1-1
TGTGCCAGCAGTCCGGACAGGGGGCGAGTCACTGAAGCTTTCTTT
CASSPDRGRVTEAFF
>TRBD1|15|TRBV7-2|once|TRBJ2-3
TGTGCCAGCAGCCAGGGACAGGGATTGACAGATACGCAGTATTTT
CASSQGQGLTDTQYF
>TRBD1|15|TRBV6-1|-|TRBJ2-5
TGTGCCAGCAGCAGCCCCCGGACAGGGGTTTGGGCCCAGTACTTC
CASSSPRTGVWAQYF
>-|15|TRBV6-5|-|TRBJ2-5
TGTGCCAGCAGTTACGAGGCGGGCCGGTTGGAGACCCAGTACTTC
CASSYEAGRLETQYF
>-|15|TRBV15|few|TRBJ2-7
TGTGCCACCAGCAGATCAGGGACTGCCTTAGACGAGCAGTACTTC
CATSRSGTALDEQYF
>-|11|TRBV24-1|few|TRBJ2-3
TGTGCTCAGCTAGTCACAGATACGCAGTATTTT
CAQLVTDTQYF
>-|11|TRBV4-2|few|TRBJ1-4
TGTGCCAGCAGCCAAGGGGGTCAACTGTTTTTT
CASSQGGQLFF
>TRBD1|15|TRBV11-2|-|TRBJ1-2
TGTGCCAGCAGCCCGAGACCGGGACAGATAGATGGCTACACCTTC
CASSPRPGQIDGYTF
>-|14|TRBV19|-|TRBJ1-5
TGTGCCAGTAGTATATTTGGGGCCAATCAGCCCCAGCATTTT
CASSIFGANQPQHF
>-|12|TRBV6-2/TRBV6-3|-|TRBJ2-7
TGTGCCAGCAGCTCCGGGGGATCCGAGCAGTACTTC
CASSSGGSEQYF
>TRBD1|14|TRBV6-2/TRBV6-3|-|TRBJ2-7
TGTGCCAGTCTGGACAGGTTGTTCTCCTACGAGCAGTACTTC
CASLDRLFSYEQYF
>-|14|TRBV7-2|-|TRBJ1-2
TGTGCCAGCAGCTTAGTTCTGGCCGGCTATGGCTACACCTTC
CASSLVLAGYGYTF
>-|12|TRBV30|-|TRBJ2-5
TGTGCCTGGAGCCCCTATCGAGAGACCCAGTACTTC
CAWSPYRETQYF
>-|14|TRBV20-1|few|TRBJ2-1
TGCAGTGCTAGAGACCCTTACGACTACAATGAGCAGTTCTTC
CSARDPYDYNEQFF
>TRBD1|18|TRBV19|few|TRBJ1-5
TGTGCCAGTAGCCTGGACAGGCATGGCAGTAGCAGCAATCAGCCCCAGCATTTT
CASSLDRHGSSSNQPQHF
>-|13|TRBV20-1|few|TRBJ1-5
TGCAGTGCCCGGTGGGCGGGCGATCAGCCCCAGCATTTT
CSARWAGDQPQHF
>TRBD2|15|TRBV20-1|few|TRBJ2-1
TGCAGTGCTAGAGTAAGAGCGGGAGGCAGCAATGAGCAGTTCTTC
CSARVRAGGSNEQFF
>-|14|TRBV20-1|-|TRBJ2-1
TGCAGTGCTAGTCGGGAAGCGGACCACAATGAGCAGTTCTTC
CSASREADHNEQFF
>TRBD2|15|TRBV6-5|-|TRBJ2-7
TGTGCCAGCAGTTACGGGCGGGGGGACTTGGGGGAGCAGTACTTC
CASSYGRGDLGEQYF
>TRBD1|12|TRBV28|-|TRBJ1-2
TGTGCCAGCACCCCAGGGGGATATGGCTACACCTTC
CASTPGGYGYTF
>TRBD2|12|TRBV12-3/TRBV12-4|once|TRBJ2-7
TGTGCCAGCAGTTTCCAGGGGACTAGCCGTTTTTTC
CASSFQGTSRFF
>TRBD1|15|TRBV7-9|-|TRBJ1-1
TGTGCCAGCAGCTTTAGTTATGACAGGGGGACTGAAGCTTTCTTT
CASSFSYDRGTEAFF
>-|11|TRBV24-1|-|TRBJ1-1
TGTGCCACCAGTGATAGCAGGGTGGCTTTCTTT
CATSDSRVAFF
>-|13|TRBV5-1|-|TRBJ2-7
TGCGCCAGCAGCTTGACGGCAGACTACGAGCAGTACTTC
CASSLTADYEQYF
>TRBD1|15|TRBV12-3/TRBV12-4|few|TRBJ1-3
TGTGCCAGCAGTCCACGGACAGGCTCTGGAAACACCATATATTTT
CASSPRTGSGNTIYF
>-|14|TRBV7-9|-|TRBJ2-5
TGTGCCAGCAGCTTAGCGGGTTGGGGAGAGACCCAGTACTTC
CASSLAGWGETQYF
>-|12|TRBV7-2|few|TRBJ2-7
TGTGCCAGCAGCTTCCCCCCTACCGAGCAGTACTTC
CASSFPPTEQYF
>-|13|TRBV20-1|-|TRBJ2-7
TGCAGTGCTCCAATCGAAAATCTCTACGAGCAGTACTTC
CSAPIENLYEQYF
>-|13|TRBV18|-|TRBJ2-5
TGTGCCAGCTCACCATTGGCGGTGGAGACCCAGTACTTC
CASSPLAVETQYF
>-|15|TRBV4-1|-|TRBJ2-3
TGCGCCAGCAGCCAAGAGGAGCTTGGCACAGATACGCAGTATTTT
CASSQEELGTDTQYF
>TRBD1|13|TRBV19|few|TRBJ1-1
TGTGCCAGTAGTCTAGGACAGGGCGCTGAAGCTTTCTTT
CASSLGQGAEAFF
>-|20|TRBV21-1|few|TRBJ2-1
TGTGCCAGCAGCAGACCTAATCCCGCGATCGGGCCTTCCTCCTACAATGAGCAGTTCTTC
CASSRPNPAIGPSSYNEQFF
>-|13|TRBV6-4|few|TRBJ2-3
TGTGCCAGCAGTGGGGACAGCACAGATACGCAGTATTTT
CASSGDSTDTQYF
>-|14|TRBV7-2|-|TRBJ2-2
TGTGCCAGCAGCTTAGTTTGGCGGGGCGGGGAGCTGTTTTTT
CASSLVWRGGELFF
>-|15|TRBV27|-|TRBJ1-1
TGTGCCAGCAGTCCCCTAGGACAGTCTTTTGCTGAAGCTTTCTTT
CASSPLGQSFAEAFF
>TRBD1|16|TRBV4-1|-|TRBJ2-2
TGCGCCAGCAGCCGAACCGACAGGGGGAACACCGGGGAGCTGTTTTTT
CASSRTDRGNTGELFF
>TRBD1|13|TRBV29-1|-|TRBJ1-4
TGCAGCGTGACCGGGACAGGGAATGAAAAACTGTTTTTT
CSVTGTGNEKLFF
>TRBD1|17|TRBV28|few|TRBJ1-1
TGTGCCAGCAGTCCATCTTTCAGGGGGCCAATCGAGACTGAAGCTTTCTTT
CASSPSFRGPIETEAFF
>-|12|TRBV30|few|TRBJ2-7
TGTGCCTGGAGTACAAACGGGGGAGAGCAGTACTTC
CAWSTNGGEQYF
>TRBD2|12|TRBV6-2/TRBV6-3|few|TRBJ2-7
TGTGCCACCGGGACTAGCGCCTACGAGCAGTACTTC
CATGTSAYEQYF